A single sample gave rise to the 28 T cell receptor beta chains below, sequenced in a study of T cells after yellow fever vaccination. MiXCR, applied by TCRdb to the 5' RACE reads, yields one record per CDR3 protein. The sample yields about 320,000 distinct CDR3 sequences, around 4.5% seen once. The material was PBMCs, obtained 15 days after the yellow fever booster vaccination. Receptors originate from a man aged 18 to 35 who received the YFV17D yellow fever vaccine.

This clonotype was seen more than once but under ten times. The chain has TRBV20-1 and TRBJ1-1; D possibly corresponds to TRBD1 (6 bases). V was cut by 6 bases and J by 11 bases, with 16 bases left in between. The CDR3 length is 11 residues. From germline, CDR1 is DFQATT and CDR2 SNEGSKA (reference sequence). In nucleotides, the CDR3 is TGCAGTGCCCCTAAGGGTAGGGGGGCTTTCTTT. Translating gives CSAPKGRGAFF.

At least ten counts were recorded for this clonotype. The J gene is TRBJ1-2, the V gene TRBV7-2; D is unresolved. Trimming took 4 bases from V and 6 from J, leaving 18 bases between them. CDR3 length: 15 amino acids. Germline V CDR1 and CDR2: SGHTA, FQGNSA. Here the CDR3 reads CASSSGPGPLDGYTF. CDR3 nucleotides: TGTGCCAGCAGCTCCGGCCCGGGTCCCTTGGATGGCTACACCTTC.

In this sample, this clonotype turned up a few times. The genes are TRBV14 and TRBJ2-5, with D perhaps being TRBD1 or TRBD2 (5 bases each). The CDR3 is 15 residues long. Germline CDR1 is SGHDN and CDR2 is FVKESK. The germline V and J ends were trimmed by 1 base and 5 bases, with 14 bases remaining between them. In DNA form, the CDR3 reads TGTGCCAGCAGCCAAGGACTTGGGGGTCTGGAGACCCAGTACTTC. This translates into CASSQGLGGLETQYF.

CDR3 bases: TGTGCCAGCAGTATTGCGGGACTTACCACAGATACGCAGTATTTT. Protein sequence: CASSIAGLTTDTQYF. The V call is TRBV6-2 or TRBV6-3, the J call TRBJ2-3; a possible D gene is TRBD2 (6 bases). Germline V lookup: CDR1 MNHEY, CDR2 SVGEGT. Trimming removed 5 bases at V and 2 bases at J, with 14 bases between. This CDR3 is 15 amino acids long.

This clonotype was found many times. One junction end disagrees with the germline gene, perhaps due to a read error. J is TRBJ1-2 and V is TRBV10-3, with a possible D match to TRBD1 (5 bases). CDR3 size: 11 residues. Germline CDR1 is ENHRY and CDR2 is SYGVKD. The CDR3 is CAISDSQDTLF. For the CDR3, the DNA is TGTGCCATCAGTGATTCCCAGGACACCCTCTTC.

This clonotype was seen a handful of times. V usage is TRBV28 and J usage is TRBJ1-1; D not resolved. The CDR3 has 13 residues. V was clipped by 5 bases and J by 3 bases, with 10 bases between them. Germline V lookup: CDR1 MDHEN, CDR2 SYDVKM. CDR3 coding DNA: TGTGCCAGCAGTCCTCGAATTTACACTGAAGCTTTCTTT. Translation gives CASSPRIYTEAFF.

The V call is TRBV27, the J call TRBJ2-7, with a tentative D call TRBD2 (6 bases). V was clipped by 3 bases and J by 3 bases, with 12 bases between them. This CDR3 has 14 residues. CDR1 is MNHEY and CDR2 is SMNVEV in the germline V gene (reference sequence). CDR3 sequence (DNA): TGTGCCAGCAGTTTGGGGGGAACAGTCTACGAGCAGTACTTC. Its translation: CASSLGGTVYEQYF.

To note about this clonotype: It may be a read error: a sequence one base away is much more abundant. This rearrangement joins TRBV6-6 to TRBJ1-4, with D tentatively TRBD1 (6 bases). From germline, CDR1 is MNHNY and CDR2 SVGAGI (reference sequence). The length of the CDR3 is 15 residues. CDR3 sequence (DNA): TGTGCCATCAGGCAGGGGCGGAGGACTAATGAAAAACTGTATTTT. Protein product: CAIRQGRRTNEKLYF.

The sample holds many counts of this clonotype. This chain uses TRBV2 with TRBJ2-7; D is ambiguous. CDR3 size: 11 residues. The V and J ends lost 6 bases and 4 bases respectively, with 7 bases between them. Per germline, CDR1 SNHLY and CDR2 FYNNEI. The CDR3, as DNA: TGTGCCAGCAGCGCAGGATACGAGCAGTACGTC. Translation: CASSAGYEQYV.

This clonotype was counted at least ten times. The junction departs from germline at one end; a sequencing error may be responsible. The chain is built from TRBV7-7 and TRBJ2-2; 8 positions match TRBD2. CDR1 and CDR2 from the germline V gene are SSHAT and FNYEAQ (reference sequence). This CDR3 has 16 amino acids. For the CDR3, the DNA is TGTGCTAGCAGCTTAGCGGGGTCAGAGAACACCGGGGAGCTGTTTTTT. Translating gives CASSLAGSENTGELFF.

This clonotype was found a few times. The chain joins TRBV5-1 to TRBJ2-4; D ambiguous. The CDR3 runs to 12 residues. Looked up from germline, CDR1 is SGHRS and CDR2 is YFSETQ. Between the trimmed V and J ends, which lost 3 bases and 7 bases, there was a span of 8 bases. CDR3 in amino acids: CASSSPDNIQYF. CDR3 in DNA: TGCGCCAGCAGCTCACCCGACAACATTCAGTACTTC.

This clonotype was counted a few times. The gene calls are TRBV20-1 and TRBJ2-7; TRBD2 aligns across 7 bases. The V gene's germline CDR1 is DFQATT and CDR2 SNEGSKA (reference sequence). Trimming at V came to 0 bases and at J to 4 bases, leaving 9 bases not matched to a gene. The CDR3 length is 15 residues. The CDR3 DNA follows: TGCAGTGCTAGAGACTTCTCGGGGGGTCCTTACGAGCAGTACTTC. Translation: CSARDFSGGPYEQYF.

This clonotype has ten or more counts. In DNA form, the CDR3 reads TGCAGTGCTACCGCCGAATGGGGCCGTGATACCCAGTACTTC. It encodes CSATAEWGRDTQYF. The rearrangement joins TRBV20-1 to TRBJ2-5; D is possibly TRBD1 (5 bases). Germline V lookup: CDR1 DFQATT, CDR2 SNEGSKA (reference sequence). V was trimmed by 4 bases and J by 8 bases, leaving 20 bases between them. This CDR3 region has 14 residues.

This clonotype was recorded at least ten times. J is TRBJ2-4 and V is TRBV7-2; 7 bases align to TRBD1. Germline V gene data show CDR1 as SGHTA and CDR2 as FQGNSA. The length of the CDR3 is 13 residues. The V gene end was trimmed by 4 bases and the J gene end by 9 bases; junction bases not matched to a gene: 6. Written as DNA, the CDR3 is TGTGCCAGCAGCTCGACAGGGTTTGCCATTCAGTACTTC. It encodes CASSSTGFAIQYF.

This clonotype turned up a few times. This rearrangement joins TRBV18 to TRBJ1-3; maybe TRBD1 (5 bases). V gave up 5 bases and J gave up 0 bases, with 14 bases separating them. There are 16 residues in the CDR3. The germline gives CDR1 KGHSH, CDR2 LQKENI. CDR3 sequence (DNA): TGTGCCAGCTCATCAAATCAGGGAGACTCTGGAAACACCATATATTTT. Translation: CASSSNQGDSGNTIYF.

This clonotype appeared a few times. V and J are TRBV7-2 and TRBJ2-1; possibly TRBD2 for D (5 bases). Deletions cut 3 bases from V and 2 bases from J, with 8 bases between. Germline CDR1 and CDR2: SGHTA and FQGNSA. The CDR3 covers 14 residues. The CDR3: CASSFGLTYNEQFF. The CDR3 bases are TGTGCCAGCAGCTTCGGACTGACCTACAATGAGCAGTTCTTC. Full variable domain (outside the CDR3, taken from reference TRBV7-2 and TRBJ2-1): GAGVSQSPSNKVTEKGKDVELRCDPISGHTALYWYRQSLGQGLEFLIYFQGNSAPDKSGLPSDRFSAERTGGSVSTLTIQRTQQEDSAVYLCASSFGLTYNEQFFGPGTRLTVL.

At least ten counts were recorded for this clonotype. The chain is built from TRBV6-5 and TRBJ2-3; 9 bases match TRBD2. Germline loops: CDR1 MNHEY, CDR2 SVGAGI. The CDR3 totals 15 residues. With V trimmed by 5 bases and J by 5 bases, 8 bases remained unmatched. DNA for the CDR3: TGTGCCAGCAGTGTGGTAGCGGGGGAGGGAGATACGCAGTATTTT. Its translation: CASSVVAGEGDTQYF.

This chain links TRBV2 with TRBJ2-5; D could derive from TRBD1 or TRBD2 (5 bases each). Trimming stripped 7 bases from V and 4 bases from J, with 10 bases between. This CDR3 has 12 amino acids. Germline loops: CDR1 SNHLY, CDR2 FYNNEI. The CDR3 bases are TGTGCCAGCAACCGGGACCCAGAGACCCAGTACTTC. Protein product: CASNRDPETQYF.

This clonotype was recorded at least ten times. The V and J genes are TRBV7-6 and TRBJ1-1; the D is unclear. V lost 5 bases, J lost 4 bases, and 17 bases lay in between. The CDR3 runs to 15 residues. CDR1 and CDR2 from the germline V gene are SGHVS and FNYEAQ. The CDR3 DNA sequence: TGTGCCAGCAGCACCCTGCCCCCTTCGGGCACTGAAGCTTTCTTT. Residues: CASSTLPPSGTEAFF.

This rearrangement joins TRBV11-3 to TRBJ2-3; 10 nucleotides line up with TRBD2. Germline CDR1 reads SGHNT; CDR2 reads YENEEA. This CDR3 has 17 residues. V was clipped by 3 bases and J by 0 bases; unmatched bases: 6. In DNA form, the CDR3 reads TGTGCCAGCAGCTTCCGGACTAGCGGCGCTAGCACAGATACGCAGTATTTT. Translation: CASSFRTSGASTDTQYF.

This clonotype was picked up many times. The V gene is TRBV20-1, the J gene TRBJ2-7; D gene ambiguous. The germline V and J ends were trimmed by 5 bases and 4 bases, with 9 bases remaining between them. This CDR3 spans 11 amino acids. The germline gives CDR1 DFQATT, CDR2 SNEGSKA (reference sequence). The CDR3 bases are TGCAGTGCTCAAGGGCAGTACGAGCAGTACTTC. It specifies CSAQGQYEQYF.

The table lists this clonotype with a few counts. The chain joins TRBV6-5 to TRBJ2-3; 7 bases are shared with TRBD1. J was trimmed by 1 base and V by 4 bases; bases with no gene match: 5. The CDR3 has 15 residues. Per germline, CDR1 MNHEY and CDR2 SVGAGI. The CDR3 bases are TGTGCCAGCAGTTCCCAAGGACAGGGCACAGATACGCAGTATTTT. Translating gives CASSSQGQGTDTQYF.

In DNA, the CDR3 is TGCGCCAGCAGCTTGGCGGGGACTAGCGGGGGGCCTAGCTCCTACAATGAGCAGTTCTTC. Its translation: CASSLAGTSGGPSSYNEQFF. The chain combines TRBV5-1 with TRBJ2-1, with TRBD2 matching over 15 bases. Germline V gene lookup returns CDR1 SGHRS and CDR2 YFSETQ. Trimming took 0 bases from V and 0 from J; bases not matched to a gene: 7. The CDR3 consists of 20 residues.

This chain connects TRBV7-9 to TRBJ2-2; D gene unclear. Germline-derived CDR1 and CDR2 are SEHNR and FQNEAQ (reference sequence). The CDR3 runs to 15 residues. Trimming pared 5 bases from V and 1 base from J, leaving 11 bases between. This CDR3 reads CASSPPVGNTGELFF. The CDR3 region has the DNA TGTGCCAGCAGCCCCCCCGTAGGGAACACCGGGGAGCTGTTTTTT.

The chain is built from TRBV10-1 and TRBJ1-1, with D possibly TRBD1 on 6 matching bases. In germline, CDR1 is WNHNN, CDR2 SYGVQD (reference sequence). The V end lost 3 bases, the J end lost 0 bases, and 8 bases lay between the germline ends. This CDR3 has 14 residues. The CDR3 reads CASSETGMNTEAFF. The CDR3 nucleotides read TGCGCCAGCAGTGAAACAGGGATGAACACTGAAGCTTTCTTT.

This clonotype has only a few counts. This chain connects TRBV12-3 or TRBV12-4 to TRBJ2-1, with TRBD2 identical over 14 bases. With 1 base clipped from V and 8 bases from J, the junction kept 4 bases outside the gene matches. This CDR3 is 16 amino acids long. CDR3 protein: CASSLGLAGGSYEQFF. The CDR3 coding sequence is TGTGCCAGCAGTTTAGGACTAGCGGGGGGGTCATATGAGCAGTTCTTC.

The sample holds a few counts of this clonotype. The rearrangement uses TRBV12-3 or TRBV12-4 and TRBJ1-2; no clear D. Trimming cost V 3 bases and J 2 bases, with 10 bases left between them. This CDR3 is 14 amino acids long. CDR3 amino acids: CASSFGKLNYGYTF. Written as DNA, the CDR3 is TGTGCCAGCAGTTTCGGAAAACTCAACTATGGCTACACCTTC.

This clonotype showed up many times. The chain employs TRBV5-1 and TRBJ2-1; TRBD1 agrees at 7 bases. There are 14 residues in the CDR3. Germline lookup yields CDR1 SGHRS and CDR2 YFSETQ. V was clipped by 0 bases and J by 9 bases; unmatched bases: 6. CDR3: CASSLERRGSEQFF. The CDR3 DNA reads as TGCGCCAGCAGCTTGGAGCGCAGGGGGAGTGAGCAGTTCTTC. Filled out from reference TRBV5-1 and TRBJ2-1, the complete variable domain reads KAGVTQTPRYLIKTRGQQVTLSCSPISGHRSVSWYQQTPGQGLQFLFEYFSETQRNKGNFPGRFSGRQFSNSRSEMNVSTLELGDSALYLCASSLERRGSEQFFGPGTRLTVL.